A single sample is the source of the 18 T cell receptor beta chains below, sequenced in a study of T cells in Graves' hyperthyroidism and ophthalmopathy. Researchers amplified the TCR beta CDR3 regions from RNA transcripts. A set of HTBI primers served as the primers for a first-round RT-PCR of the TCR CDR3. TCRdb used MiXCR to reprocess the multiplex PCR reads, holding one entry per CDR3 protein. Counted here are approximately 480,000 distinct CDR3 sequences, more than 20% occurring once; the ten biggest clones make up about 30%. Sequencing used blood. These TCRs come from a man younger than 30 with Graves' hyperthyroidism.

The chain combines TRBV28 with TRBJ2-7; 7 positions match TRBD1. The CDR3 loop spans 13 amino acids. Per germline, CDR1 MDHEN and CDR2 SYDVKM. V was clipped by 5 bases and J by 2 bases; unmatched bases: 3. The chain's CDR3 is CASSTTGTYEQYF. Written as DNA, the CDR3 is TGTGCCAGCAGTACGACAGGGACCTACGAGCAGTACTTC. The whole variable domain, filled in from reference TRBV28 and TRBJ2-7, reads DVKVTQSSRYLVKRTGEKVFLECVQDMDHENMFWYRQDPGLGLRLIYFSYDVKMKEKGDIPEGYSVSREKKERFSLILESASTNQTSMYLCASSTTGTYEQYFGPGTRLTVT.

V and J are TRBV7-6 and TRBJ2-1, with a tentative D call TRBD2 (6 bases). This CDR3 comprises 16 residues. Germline-derived CDR1 and CDR2 are SGHVS and FNYEAQ. Trimming removed 2 bases at V and 7 bases at J, with 18 bases between. The CDR3 nucleotides read TGTGCCAGCAGCTTACCCCAGGGTAGCGGTAATAATGAGCAGTTCTTC. It is translated as CASSLPQGSGNNEQFF.

The chain carries TRBV30 and TRBJ2-5; D may be TRBD1 (5 bases). The V and J ends lost 7 bases and 5 bases respectively, with 23 bases between them. CDR3 size: 15 residues. From germline, CDR1 is GTSNPN and CDR2 SVGIG (reference sequence). CDR3 sequence: CAYSQGVNVLETQYF. CDR3 bases: TGTGCCTATTCCCAAGGGGTCAATGTTTTGGAGACCCAGTACTTC. Together with reference TRBV30 and TRBJ2-5, the CDR3 gives the full variable domain: SQTIHQWPATLVQPVGSPLSLECTVEGTSNPNLYWYRQAAGRGLQLLFYSVGIGQISSEVPQNLSASRPQDRQFILSSKKLLLSDSGFYLCAYSQGVNVLETQYFGPGTRLLVL.

This chain connects TRBV24-1 to TRBJ1-4; 7 positions agree with TRBD1. The germline CDR1 and CDR2 sequences are KGHDR and SFDVKD. The CDR3 is 13 residues long. Losses at the gene ends were 12 bases for V and 7 bases for J; bases not matched to a gene: 10. Here the CDR3 reads CAPTTGLGEKLFF. CDR3 bases: TGTGCCCCCACGACAGGGTTGGGTGAAAAACTGTTTTTT.

This clonotype was observed at least ten times. The chain recombines TRBV6-1 with TRBJ2-7; 7 bases fit TRBD1. V shed 6 bases, J shed 4 bases, and the junction held 12 bases outside the gene matches. The CDR3 runs 15 residues. The germline gives CDR1 MNHNS, CDR2 SASEGT. The CDR3 is CASRITPGQNYEQYF. The CDR3 coding sequence is TGTGCCAGCAGGATCACGCCGGGACAGAATTACGAGCAGTACTTC.

The sample holds many counts of this clonotype. An end of the junction does not agree with germline; a read error may underlie this. This rearrangement joins TRBV4-1 to TRBJ2-2, with D unclear. Germline CDR1 MGHRA, CDR2 YSYEKL. This CDR3 comprises 13 residues. The CDR3 DNA reads as TGCGCCAGCGGCCAAGATCGTGGCGGGGAGCTGTTTTTT. Translation gives CASGQDRGGELFF.

There are a few counts of this clonotype. V usage is TRBV5-1 and J usage is TRBJ1-2; no definite D call. The V gene's germline CDR1 is SGHRS and CDR2 YFSETQ. This CDR3 has 14 amino acids. V lost 2 bases and J lost 6, with 14 bases in between. This CDR3 is CASSLSPLTDGYTF. DNA of the CDR3: TGCGCCAGCAGCTTAAGCCCCCTCACGGATGGCTACACCTTC.

Comments on this clonotype: Compared with germline, one end of the junction differs, possibly owing to a read error. This chain connects TRBV20-1 to TRBJ2-7; a possible D gene is TRBD2 (5 bases). Per germline, CDR1 DFQATT and CDR2 SNEGSKA (reference sequence). The CDR3 length is 12 residues. CDR3 region: CSGRGSDYEQYF. CDR3 DNA sequence: TGCAGTGGTAGAGGGTCAGACTACGAGCAGTACTTC.

This clonotype was seen ten or more times. The DNA of the CDR3 is TGTGCCAGCAGCGCTGAAGCGGGGAGGAACACTGAAGCTTTCTTT. Encoded protein: CASSAEAGRNTEAFF. This chain connects TRBV9 to TRBJ1-1; no definite D call. Germline CDR1 SGDLS, CDR2 YYNGEE. V was cut by 3 bases and J by 1 base, with 13 bases left in between. CDR3 length equals 15 residues.

The sample holds many counts of this clonotype. The genes are TRBV7-9 and TRBJ1-5; D perhaps matches TRBD1 (6 bases). The length of the CDR3 is 15 residues. Germline V CDR1 and CDR2: SEHNR, FQNEAQ (reference sequence). V gave up 2 bases and J gave up 6 bases, with 14 bases separating them. The CDR3 DNA reads TGTGCCAGCAGCTTATCTACAGGGCTCGGTCAGCCCCAGCATTTT. This sequence encodes CASSLSTGLGQPQHF.

This clonotype showed up many times. V usage is TRBV11-2 and J usage is TRBJ2-4; 9 positions agree with TRBD1. This CDR3 has 17 residues. J gave up 1 base and V 2 bases, and 6 bases lay outside the gene matches. Germline V gives CDR1 SGHAT, CDR2 FQNNGV. The CDR3 DNA reads TGTGCCAGCAGCTTATTCACAGGGGGCGATGCCAAAAACATTCAGTACTTC. Amino acid sequence: CASSLFTGGDAKNIQYF.

The chain employs TRBV6-1 and TRBJ1-4; D not certain. The CDR3 runs to 15 residues. V was shortened by 2 bases and J by 0 bases, with 7 bases between the two germline ends. From germline, CDR1 is MNHNS and CDR2 SASEGT. Here the CDR3 reads CASSEWVATNEKLFF. CDR3 sequence (DNA): TGTGCCAGCAGTGAATGGGTCGCAACTAATGAAAAACTGTTTTTT.

This clonotype was picked up a small number of times. The rearrangement links TRBV7-9 to TRBJ1-1; D uncertain. This CDR3 contains 14 residues. Trimming took off 3 bases at V and 11 bases at J, with 19 bases between the two ends. Germline CDR1 SEHNR, CDR2 FQNEAQ (reference sequence). The CDR3 reads CASSLLEGRSWAFF. For the CDR3, the DNA is TGTGCCAGCAGCTTGCTGGAGGGCCGGAGTTGGGCTTTCTTT. The full variable domain, rest sourced from reference TRBV7-9 and TRBJ1-1, is DTGVSQNPRHKITKRGQNVTFRCDPISEHNRLYWYRQTLGQGPEFLTYFQNEAQLEKSRLLSDRFSAERPKGSFSTLEIQRTEQGDSAMYLCASSLLEGRSWAFFGQGTRLTVV.

This clonotype was recorded at least ten times. J is TRBJ2-7 and V is TRBV11-2, with D possibly matching TRBD2 (6 bases). CDR1 is SGHAT, CDR2 FQNNGV, per germline. The V gene lost 4 bases and the J gene lost 3 bases, with 19 bases spanning the gap. This CDR3 has 16 residues. The CDR3 DNA reads TGTGCCAGCAGCTCCCCGACAGCCCGCGGGAACTACGAGCAGTACTTC. This encodes CASSSPTARGNYEQYF.

This clonotype appeared many times. The junction shows a germline mismatch at one end, possibly a read error. This chain connects TRBV12-3 or TRBV12-4 to TRBJ1-1, with 7 bases lining up with TRBD1. The CDR3 loop spans 12 amino acids. The CDR3 region has the DNA TGTGCCAGCAGAGGACAGGTTGTTGAAGCTTCCTTT. Its translation is CASRGQVVEASF.

This clonotype was recorded many times. The chain is built from TRBV28 and TRBJ1-1, with 8 bases that match TRBD1. This CDR3 is built from 12 residues. Per germline, CDR1 MDHEN and CDR2 SYDVKM. The trim removed 3 bases at V and 11 bases at J, leaving 5 bases unmatched. CDR3 bases: TGTGCCAGCAGTTTCAAGGACAGGGCGGCTTTCTTT. It is translated as CASSFKDRAAFF.

The table lists this clonotype with many counts. The V and J genes are TRBV12-3 or TRBV12-4 and TRBJ2-7, with D perhaps TRBD1 or TRBD2 (5 bases each). Trimming pared 6 bases from V and 4 bases from J, leaving 13 bases between. The CDR3 loop spans 13 amino acids. This chain's CDR3 is CASSQGRKYEQYF. Written as DNA, the CDR3 is TGTGCCAGCAGCCAGGGACGGAAATACGAGCAGTACTTC.

Regarding this clonotype: One junction end does not reproduce the germline sequence, and a read error may be involved. The chain combines TRBV18 with TRBJ2-7, with a tentative D call TRBD2 (6 bases). CDR1 is KGHSH, CDR2 LQKENI, per germline. This CDR3 comprises 16 residues. The CDR3 spells CASSSPSTGRQGEQYF. As DNA, the CDR3 is TGTGCCAGCTCATCACCGAGCACGGGGAGGCAGGGCGAGCAGTACTTC.